The 24 T cell receptor beta chains presented below share a single source sample, sequenced in a study of CD8 T cells in ankylosing spondylitis. MiXCR was run by TCRdb on the 5' RACE reads, yielding one entry per CDR3 protein. The sample comprises nearly 250,000 distinct CDR3 sequences, roughly 32% of which are singletons, and about 4% rests with the top ten. The sample consisted of blood, either unsorted or a sorted T cell fraction (not recorded which). The receptor source for this set is a male donor with ankylosing spondylitis or in good health (not recorded which).

The CDR3 sequence: CASSSRTALNYGYTF. The CDR3 DNA is TGCGCCAGCAGCTCGCGGACCGCCTTGAACTATGGCTACACCTTC. The chain recombines TRBV5-1 with TRBJ1-2; no reliable D call. Trimming removed 3 bases from V and 2 bases from J, with 14 bases in between. Germline V gene lookup returns CDR1 SGHRS and CDR2 YFSETQ. The CDR3 spans 15 residues.

This rearrangement joins TRBV11-2 to TRBJ2-1; D is uncertain. With 5 bases removed from V and 4 bases from J, the gap between germline ends came to 9 bases. CDR3 length: 13 amino acids. Per germline, CDR1 SGHAT and CDR2 FQNNGV. Here the CDR3 DNA reads TGTGCCAGCAGCCCGGCAGAATACAATGAGCAGTTCTTC. Protein product: CASSPAEYNEQFF.

This chain joins TRBV29-1 and TRBJ1-1, with D possibly TRBD1 on 5 matching bases. The CDR3 covers 14 residues. The V gene lost 6 bases and the J gene lost 5 bases, with 19 bases spanning the gap. The germline gives CDR1 SQVTM, CDR2 ANQGSEA. CDR3 sequence (DNA): TGCAGCGTCCTTGGGGCAGGGATGGGTACTGAAGCTTTCTTT. Translated: CSVLGAGMGTEAFF.

The table lists this clonotype with a few counts. The J gene is TRBJ1-4, the V gene TRBV10-3, with D uncertain. This CDR3 spans 14 amino acids. Trimming took off 8 bases at V and 1 base at J, with 11 bases between the two ends. Germline V gives CDR1 ENHRY, CDR2 SYGVKD. CDR3 loop: CAIWKLGTNEKLFF. CDR3 coding DNA: TGTGCCATCTGGAAACTTGGAACTAATGAAAAACTGTTTTTT.

The J gene is TRBJ2-1, the V gene TRBV11-2, with a possible D match to TRBD2 (6 bases). V was pared by 4 bases and J by 0 bases, with 16 bases between. The CDR3 spans 17 residues. Germline V gene sequence: CDR1 SGHAT, CDR2 FQNNGV. This CDR3 reads CASSSRGAGSSYNEQFF. As DNA, the CDR3 is TGTGCCAGCAGCTCACGGGGTGCGGGGAGCTCCTACAATGAGCAGTTCTTC.

The chain recombines TRBV9 with TRBJ2-6, with a tentative D call TRBD1 (5 bases). Germline V CDR1 and CDR2: SGDLS, YYNGEE. This CDR3 comprises 18 residues. Deletions cut 6 bases from V and 0 bases from J, with 19 bases between. The CDR3: CASTWPRGQSSGANVLTF. CDR3 DNA sequence: TGTGCCAGCACCTGGCCAAGGGGCCAAAGCTCTGGGGCCAACGTCCTGACTTTC. Complete variable domain (other parts from reference TRBV9 and TRBJ2-6): DSGVTQTPKHLITATGQRVTLRCSPRSGDLSVYWYQQSLDQGLQFLIQYYNGEERAKGNILERFSAQQFPDLHSELNLSSLELGDSALYFCASTWPRGQSSGANVLTFGAGSRLTVL.

The chain links TRBV20-1 to TRBJ2-2, with TRBD2 as a possible D gene (7 bases). Germline V gene data show CDR1 as DFQATT and CDR2 as SNEGSKA (reference sequence). Trimming took 0 bases from V and 7 from J, leaving 12 bases between them. The CDR3 runs to 14 residues. CDR3 sequence: CSARDRGAFGELFF. The DNA for the CDR3 is TGCAGTGCTAGAGATCGGGGGGCTTTCGGGGAGCTGTTTTTT.

V and J are TRBV12-3 or TRBV12-4 and TRBJ2-7; maybe TRBD1 (5 bases). V was shortened by 3 bases and J by 5 bases, with 11 bases between the two germline ends. This CDR3 is built from 13 residues. The CDR3 DNA reads as TGTGCCAGCAGTTTTAGCCAACAGGACGAGCAGTACTTC. It codes for CASSFSQQDEQYF.

This clonotype has only one observation. The chain carries TRBV15 and TRBJ2-3, with D possibly matching TRBD2 (5 bases). The germline V gene encodes CDR1 LNHNV and CDR2 YYDKDF (reference sequence). The CDR3 contains 11 residues. V lost 8 bases, J lost 4 bases, and 7 bases lay in between. The CDR3 region is CATEGSDTQYF. The CDR3 nucleotides read TGTGCCACCGAGGGTTCAGATACGCAGTATTTT.

This clonotype turned up a few times. The chain links TRBV4-2 to TRBJ2-7; TRBD2 is a possible D gene (6 bases). The germline gives CDR1 LGHNA, CDR2 YNFKEQ. The CDR3 loop spans 15 amino acids. V was pared by 0 bases and J by 3 bases, with 12 bases between. Here the CDR3 reads CASSQELAPHYEQYF. The CDR3 DNA follows: TGTGCCAGCAGCCAAGAACTAGCTCCCCACTACGAGCAGTACTTC.

This clonotype occurred many times. The J gene is TRBJ1-1, the V gene TRBV6-5; D is unclear. V lost 6 bases to trimming and J lost 0 bases, with 11 bases between them. The CDR3 contains 14 residues. CDR1 MNHEY and CDR2 SVGAGI come from the germline V gene. CDR3 bases: TGTGCCAGCAGATACGACGGCATGAACACTGAAGCTTTCTTT. Its translation: CASRYDGMNTEAFF.

The rearrangement links TRBV5-1 to TRBJ2-1, with D unclear. The germline V gene encodes CDR1 SGHRS and CDR2 YFSETQ. V lost 2 bases and J 0 bases, leaving 3 bases between the germline ends. This CDR3 region has 13 residues. The CDR3 bases are TGCGCCAGCAGCTTAAACTCCTACAATGAGCAGTTCTTC. Residues: CASSLNSYNEQFF.

The chain links TRBV10-3 to TRBJ2-5; 13 bases line up with TRBD2. The CDR3 consists of 16 residues. Germline CDR1 ENHRY, CDR2 SYGVKD. The junction had 7 bases not matched to a gene; V was cut back by 5 bases and J by 4 bases. The CDR3 spells CAISPTSGGALETQYF. As DNA, the CDR3 is TGTGCCATCAGTCCTACTAGCGGGGGGGCCTTAGAGACCCAGTACTTC.

This clonotype occurred a few times. The CDR3 DNA is TGTGCCAGCAGCTTAATTCTTTCGTGGACAGCTGGAAACACCATATATTTT. Its translation: CASSLILSWTAGNTIYF. The chain is built from TRBV7-9 and TRBJ1-3; weak D call: TRBD1 (6 bases). This CDR3 is 17 amino acids long. Trimming took 2 bases from V and 2 from J, leaving 16 bases between them. CDR1 SEHNR and CDR2 FQNEAQ come from the germline V gene (reference sequence). Using reference TRBV7-9 and TRBJ1-3 for the parts outside the CDR3, the full variable domain is DTGVSQNPRHKITKRGQNVTFRCDPISEHNRLYWYRQTLGQGPEFLTYFQNEAQLEKSRLLSDRFSAERPKGSFSTLEIQRTEQGDSAMYLCASSLILSWTAGNTIYFGEGSWLTVV.

This chain links TRBV5-8 with TRBJ1-1; no firm D call. Trimming shortened V by 0 bases and J by 1 base, and 7 bases separated the two germline ends. This CDR3 region has 14 residues. Germline V gives CDR1 SGHTS, CDR2 YDEGEE. The CDR3 nucleotides read TGTGCCAGCAGCTTGGTGGCAGGGAACACTGAAGCTTTCTTT. Its protein is CASSLVAGNTEAFF.

This clonotype has only a few counts. V and J are TRBV12-3 or TRBV12-4 and TRBJ2-7, with no clear D. Trimming stripped 4 bases from V and 7 bases from J, with 8 bases between. CDR3 length equals 11 residues. CDR3 in amino acids: CASSSNAEQYF. The CDR3 DNA follows: TGTGCCAGCAGTTCTAACGCGGAGCAGTACTTC.

The V and J genes are TRBV5-1 and TRBJ2-3; 13 bases are shared with TRBD2. V lost 4 bases and J lost 3; bases outside the gene matches: 5. The CDR3 is 16 residues long. CDR1 and CDR2 (germline): SGHRS, YFSETQ. Here the CDR3 reads CASSPGTSGATDTQYF. DNA for the CDR3: TGCGCCAGCAGCCCCGGGACTAGCGGGGCGACAGATACGCAGTATTTT.

The chain has TRBV7-9 and TRBJ2-7; D assignment may be TRBD1 or TRBD2 (6 bases each). Germline loops: CDR1 SEHNR, CDR2 FQNEAQ (reference sequence). Trimming removed 6 bases at V and 3 bases at J, with 21 bases between. This CDR3 contains 16 residues. CDR3 residues: CASSFPKGGFDYEQYF. The CDR3 bases are TGTGCCAGCAGTTTTCCAAAGGGGGGATTCGACTACGAGCAGTACTTC.

The CDR3 DNA sequence: TGTGCCAGCAGCTGGCTAGCGGGGGGGTACCAAGAGACCCAGTACTTC. Protein product: CASSWLAGGYQETQYF. The chain employs TRBV7-2 and TRBJ2-5; 12 positions agree with TRBD2. The J segment lost 0 bases and the V segment lost 4 bases, leaving 3 bases of the junction unmatched. This CDR3 contains 16 residues. CDR1 and CDR2 (germline): SGHTA, FQGNSA.

The rearrangement joins TRBV28 to TRBJ1-3; D is uncertain. Germline V gives CDR1 MDHEN, CDR2 SYDVKM. The CDR3 sequence is 15 residues long. The V end was cut by 1 base, the J end by 1 base, with 8 bases between. In DNA form, the CDR3 reads TGTGCCAGCAGTTTATCTGGTTTTTCTGGAAACACCATATATTTT. Protein: CASSLSGFSGNTIYF.

The chain combines TRBV29-1 with TRBJ2-7; unclear D gene. The length of the CDR3 is 14 residues. Germline V gives CDR1 SQVTM, CDR2 ANQGSEA. Trimming took off 5 bases at V and 2 bases at J, with 16 bases between the two ends. The CDR3 nucleotides are TGCAGCGTTACCATAGCAGAAATAACCTACGAGCAGTACTTC. Encoded protein: CSVTIAEITYEQYF.

CDR3 sequence: CASRAGGTWEAFF. The CDR3 coding sequence is TGTGCCAGCAGGGCCGGGGGCACCTGGGAAGCTTTCTTT. The genes are TRBV12-3 or TRBV12-4 and TRBJ1-1; a weak D match, TRBD1 (6 bases). Trimming removed 6 bases at V and 8 bases at J, with 16 bases between. There are 13 residues in the CDR3.

The chain recombines TRBV7-2 with TRBJ2-7; 10 positions agree with TRBD2. The CDR3 contains 17 residues. Trimming at V came to 1 base and at J to 3 bases, leaving 9 bases not matched to a gene. Germline values: CDR1 SGHTA, CDR2 FQGNSA. The CDR3 DNA reads TGTGCCAGCAGCTTAGGGGGGTCGGGGACTAGCGACTACGAGCAGTACTTC. Amino acids: CASSLGGSGTSDYEQYF.

The chain has TRBV20-1 and TRBJ2-1, with D possibly called TRBD1 or TRBD2 (5 bases each). V lost 4 bases and J 0 bases, leaving 13 bases between the germline ends. The CDR3 is made up of 15 amino acids. Germline V lookup: CDR1 DFQATT, CDR2 SNEGSKA (reference sequence). CDR3 amino acids: CSATRGSGSYNEQFF. The DNA of the CDR3 is TGCAGTGCTACGAGGGGATCCGGCTCCTACAATGAGCAGTTCTTC.